This T cell receptor (beta chain) was captured in a study of blood T cell repertoires in COVID-19. Methods used by the authors: Amplification of reference gene primers provided the estimated nucleated cell counts. Sequencing used immunoSEQ multiplex PCR; TCRdb keeps in-frame clones, though not all of them. Clone size and V and J calls were adopted from that table, with D and trimming inferred from the DNA. The sample has about 50,000 clones; about 84% are singletons. This CDR3 region has 14 residues. V was clipped by 4 bases and J by 3 bases, with 12 bases between them. Germline V gives CDR1 SEHNR, CDR2 FQNEAQ (reference sequence).

The sequenced material came from peripheral blood. This chain connects TRBV7-9 to TRBJ2-5; maybe TRBD2 (5 bases). The receptor comes from a man aged 55 to 70 with acute or convalescent COVID-19. This chain's CDR3 is CASSSESGKETQYF. CDR3 nucleotide sequence: TGTGCCAGCAGCTCAGAATCGGGAAAAGAGACCCAGTACTTC.